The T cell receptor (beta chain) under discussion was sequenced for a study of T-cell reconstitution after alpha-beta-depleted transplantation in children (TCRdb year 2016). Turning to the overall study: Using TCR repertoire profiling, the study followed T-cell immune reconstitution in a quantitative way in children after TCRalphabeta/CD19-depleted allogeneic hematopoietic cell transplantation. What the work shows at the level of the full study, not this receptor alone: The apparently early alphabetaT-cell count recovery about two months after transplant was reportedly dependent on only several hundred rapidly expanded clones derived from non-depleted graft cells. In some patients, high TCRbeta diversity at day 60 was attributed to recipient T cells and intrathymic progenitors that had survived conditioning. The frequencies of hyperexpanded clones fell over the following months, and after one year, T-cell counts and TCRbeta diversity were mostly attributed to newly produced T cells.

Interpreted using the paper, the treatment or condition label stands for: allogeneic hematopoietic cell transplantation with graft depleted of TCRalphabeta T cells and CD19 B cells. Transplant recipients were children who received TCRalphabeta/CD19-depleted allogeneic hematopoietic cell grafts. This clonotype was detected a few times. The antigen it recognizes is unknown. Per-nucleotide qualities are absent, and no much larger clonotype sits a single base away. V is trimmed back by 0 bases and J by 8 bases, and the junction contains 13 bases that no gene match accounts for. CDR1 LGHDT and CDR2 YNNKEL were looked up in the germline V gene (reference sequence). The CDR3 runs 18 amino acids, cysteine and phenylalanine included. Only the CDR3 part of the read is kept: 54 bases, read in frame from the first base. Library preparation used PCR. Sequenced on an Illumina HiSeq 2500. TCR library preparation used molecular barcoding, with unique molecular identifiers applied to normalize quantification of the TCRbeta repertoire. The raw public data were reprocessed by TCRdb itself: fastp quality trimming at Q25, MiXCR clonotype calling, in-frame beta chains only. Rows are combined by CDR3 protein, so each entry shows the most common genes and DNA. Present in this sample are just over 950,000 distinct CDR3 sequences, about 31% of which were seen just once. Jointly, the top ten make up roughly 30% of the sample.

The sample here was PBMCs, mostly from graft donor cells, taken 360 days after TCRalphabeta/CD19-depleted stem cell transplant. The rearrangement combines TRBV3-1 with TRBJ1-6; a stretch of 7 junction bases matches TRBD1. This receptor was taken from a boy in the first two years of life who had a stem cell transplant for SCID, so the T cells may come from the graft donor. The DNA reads TGTGCCAGCAGCCAAGATCTGGGTTGGGACAGCGATTATTCACCCCTCCACTTT. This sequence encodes CASSQDLGWDSDYSPLHF.